The 32 T cell receptor beta chains below were found in one sample sequenced in a study of OX40 agonist ivuxolimab in advanced cancers. Assay: immunoSEQ multiplex PCR; the TCRdb copy retains only in-frame clones and omits some. The table includes roughly 64,000 clones, roughly 80% detected once. The starting material was CD4+ or CD8+ T cells sorted from blood, obtained in a trial of the OX40 agonist ivuxolimab. These receptors all come from an adult with an advanced solid tumor such as melanoma, head and neck, liver or kidney cancer.

The rearrangement joins TRBV19 to TRBJ2-1; 12 bases are a match to TRBD2. Germline values: CDR1 LNHDA, CDR2 SQIVND (reference sequence). CDR3 size: 17 residues. The trim removed 4 bases at V and 4 bases at J, leaving 8 bases unmatched. The CDR3 DNA reads as TGTGCCAGTAGTACCGGACTAGCGGGATATTCTTACAATGAGCAGTTCTTC. Translated, it gives CASSTGLAGYSYNEQFF.

V and J are TRBV11-2 and TRBJ2-1; 7 bases line up with TRBD2. The J segment lost 5 bases and the V segment lost 1 base, leaving 5 bases of the junction unmatched. This CDR3 spans 15 amino acids. Germline V gene sequence: CDR1 SGHAT, CDR2 FQNNGV. CDR3 DNA sequence: TGTGCCAGCAGCTTAGTGGCTAGCGGAAACAATGAGCAGTTCTTC. Encoded protein: CASSLVASGNNEQFF.

This clone was seen a few times. V usage is TRBV6-1 and J usage is TRBJ2-5; perhaps D is TRBD1 or TRBD2 (5 bases each). Germline V gene sequence: CDR1 MNHNS, CDR2 SASEGT. The CDR3 runs 13 residues. V dropped 1 base and J dropped 11 bases, with 14 bases sitting between them. The CDR3 sequence is CASSEVVGATQYF. CDR3 bases: TGTGCCAGCAGTGAAGTTGTCGGGGCGACGCAGTACTTC.

CDR3 amino acids: CASSLGKRETQYF. The CDR3 DNA reads TGTGCCAGCAGCTTAGGGAAACGGGAGACCCAGTACTTC. The chain couples TRBV7-6 to TRBJ2-5; the D is unclear. Germline V CDR1 and CDR2: SGHVS, FNYEAQ. This CDR3 is 13 amino acids long. Trimming shortened V by 1 base and J by 5 bases, and 8 bases separated the two germline ends.

This clone was counted a single time. The rearrangement uses TRBV29-1 and TRBJ1-4; D is undetermined. The V and J ends lost 7 bases and 8 bases respectively, with 11 bases between them. Per germline, CDR1 SQVTM and CDR2 ANQGSEA. The length of the CDR3 is 11 residues. CDR3 DNA sequence: TGCAGCGCATTAAAGGACGAAAAACTGTTTTTT. Its protein product is CSALKDEKLFF.

V usage is TRBV5-4 and J usage is TRBJ2-1, with D tentatively TRBD1 or TRBD2 (5 bases each). V lost 4 bases and J 4 bases, leaving 15 bases between the germline ends. The CDR3 sequence is 15 residues long. Germline values: CDR1 SGHNT, CDR2 YYREEE (reference sequence). In nucleotides, the CDR3 is TGTGCCAGCAGCCGCCAGGGTGAGGGTTACAATGAGCAGTTCTTC. Translation: CASSRQGEGYNEQFF.

The chain combines TRBV28 with TRBJ2-4; D is undetermined. V was shortened by 2 bases and J by 11 bases, with 7 bases between the two germline ends. Germline lookup yields CDR1 MDHEN and CDR2 SYDVKM. The CDR3 has 11 amino acids. The CDR3 DNA follows: TGTGCCAGCAGTTTAGGTTTAGTTCAGTACTTC. Its translation is CASSLGLVQYF.

This clone was recorded a few times. This chain joins TRBV4-3 and TRBJ1-1; tentatively, D is TRBD1 (5 bases). The V and J ends lost 1 base and 4 bases respectively, with 7 bases between them. The CDR3 covers 13 residues. The germline V gene encodes CDR1 LGHNA and CDR2 YSLEER. The CDR3: CASSQGRGTEAFF. The CDR3, as DNA: TGCGCCAGCAGCCAAGGGAGGGGCACTGAAGCTTTCTTT.

The chain joins TRBV19 to TRBJ2-1, with TRBD2 matching over 12 bases. The length of the CDR3 is 13 residues. Trimming removed 1 base from V and 15 bases from J; junction bases left unmatched: 4. CDR1 and CDR2 (germline): LNHDA, SQIVND (reference sequence). The CDR3 spells CASSIVETSGRFF. The CDR3 DNA reads as TGTGCCAGTAGTATAGTCGAGACTAGCGGGAGGTTCTTC.

V gene TRBV6-5 combines with J gene TRBJ1-1, with 8 bases fitting TRBD1. The trim removed 2 bases at V and 10 bases at J, leaving 6 bases unmatched. The CDR3 length is 13 residues. Germline V gene lookup returns CDR1 MNHEY and CDR2 SVGAGI. The CDR3, as DNA: TGTGCCAGCAGTTACGGGACAGGTCGTCGAGCTTTCTTT. This sequence encodes CASSYGTGRRAFF.

This clone appeared a few times. The chain uses TRBV2 and TRBJ1-5; the D gene is possibly TRBD1 (5 bases). V was cut by 4 bases and J by 3 bases, with 19 bases left in between. Germline V gene sequence: CDR1 SNHLY, CDR2 FYNNEI. The CDR3 has 17 amino acids. The CDR3 loop reads CASSVGWVQGINQPQHF. Written as DNA, the CDR3 is TGTGCCAGCAGTGTAGGCTGGGTGCAGGGAATCAATCAGCCCCAGCATTTT.

The chain couples TRBV10-3 to TRBJ2-1, with D possibly being TRBD2 (7 bases). The V end was cut by 8 bases, the J end by 0 bases, with 11 bases between. The CDR3 consists of 14 residues. Germline V gene lookup returns CDR1 ENHRY and CDR2 SYGVKD. CDR3: CAIQGGDSYNEQFF. Here the CDR3 DNA reads TGTGCCATCCAAGGGGGGGACTCCTACAATGAGCAGTTCTTC.

The chain joins TRBV7-3 to TRBJ2-1; D gene uncertain. V lost 4 bases, J lost 5 bases, and 9 bases lay in between. Looked up from germline, CDR1 is SGHTA and CDR2 is FQGTGA. The CDR3 sequence is 13 residues long. The CDR3 nucleotides read TGTGCCAGCAGCTCGGACCGCGACAATGAGCAGTTCTTC. As protein: CASSSDRDNEQFF.

This clone was observed at least ten times. The V gene is TRBV19, the J gene TRBJ1-1, with 7 bases lining up with TRBD1. The CDR3 has 15 amino acids. The germline CDR1 and CDR2 sequences are LNHDA and SQIVND (reference sequence). V dropped 1 base and J dropped 4; count of bases not matched to a gene: 6. CDR3 in DNA: TGTGCCAGTAGTATAGGACAGACAGGGAGCACTGAAGCTTTCTTT. Protein sequence: CASSIGQTGSTEAFF.

V gene TRBV7-8 combines with J gene TRBJ2-3, with D maybe TRBD1 (6 bases). Trimming pared 7 bases from V and 0 bases from J, leaving 17 bases between. There are 16 residues in the CDR3. Looked up from germline, CDR1 is SGHVS and CDR2 is FQNEAQ. The CDR3 DNA follows: TGTGCCAGCACCTCAAGCAGGGGATTTAGCACAGATACGCAGTATTTT. Amino acid sequence: CASTSSRGFSTDTQYF. Complete variable domain (other parts from reference TRBV7-8 and TRBJ2-3): GAGVSQSPRYKVAKRGQDVALRCDPISGHVSLFWYQQALGQGPEFLTYFQNEAQLDKSGLPSDRFFAERPEGSVSTLKIQRTQQEDSAVYLCASTSSRGFSTDTQYFGPGTRLTVL.

This chain links TRBV9 with TRBJ1-2, with 7 bases fitting TRBD1. Germline values: CDR1 SGDLS, CDR2 YYNGEE. This CDR3 has 12 amino acids. With V trimmed by 2 bases and J by 8 bases, 3 bases remained unmatched. The DNA of the CDR3 is TGTGCCAGCAGCGTCGACAGGGAGGGCTACACCTTC. Its protein product is CASSVDREGYTF.

Here the CDR3 DNA reads TGTGCCAGCAGCGTAGGTGCAGTCTCCTACGAGCAGTACTTC. Translation: CASSVGAVSYEQYF. The chain has TRBV9 and TRBJ2-7, with D unclear. Germline CDR1 reads SGDLS; CDR2 reads YYNGEE. CDR3 length equals 14 residues. With 0 bases removed from V and 0 bases from J, the gap between germline ends came to 7 bases.

The V and J genes are TRBV5-6 and TRBJ1-2; TRBD1 matches 8 bases. From germline, CDR1 is SGHDT and CDR2 YYEEEE. The CDR3 sequence is 17 residues long. Unmatched junction bases numbered 14, after V lost 3 bases and J lost 4 bases. CDR3 sequence: CASSSGQGSWEFYGYTF. DNA of the CDR3: TGTGCCAGCAGCTCCGGACAGGGTAGTTGGGAATTCTATGGCTACACCTTC.

This sequence joins TRBV19 and TRBJ1-1; 7 bases match TRBD1. The V gene's germline CDR1 is LNHDA and CDR2 SQIVND (reference sequence). The CDR3 has 15 residues. V shed 5 bases and J 1 base; nucleotides not matched to a gene: 7. CDR3 sequence: CASSGRGTENTEAFF. The CDR3 DNA is TGTGCCAGTAGTGGACGCGGGACAGAGAACACTGAAGCTTTCTTT.

The table lists this clone with a few counts. This sequence joins TRBV9 and TRBJ2-3; the D gene could be TRBD1 or TRBD2 (5 bases each). CDR1 and CDR2 (germline): SGDLS, YYNGEE. The CDR3 is made up of 17 amino acids. Trimming stripped 1 base from V and 1 base from J, with 16 bases between. In nucleotides, the CDR3 is TGTGCCAGCAGCGTAATGCCATCAGGGAGCCGCACAGATACGCAGTATTTT. It encodes CASSVMPSGSRTDTQYF.

The chain couples TRBV19 to TRBJ1-2; D unclear. Germline CDR1 reads LNHDA; CDR2 reads SQIVND (reference sequence). With 4 bases removed from V and 8 bases from J, the gap between germline ends came to 20 bases. This CDR3 spans 15 amino acids. The CDR3: CASSRSSREARGYTF. The CDR3 DNA is TGTGCCAGTAGTAGGTCTTCTCGAGAGGCCAGAGGCTACACCTTC.

V and J are TRBV21-1 and TRBJ2-1; TRBD2 was called by the table and not checked on the DNA. TRBV21-1 is flagged as a pseudogene. CDR3 length: 14 amino acids. This CDR3 reads CASSTHVFSGSQFF. CDR3 sequence (DNA): TGTGCCAGCAGCACCCACGTCTTTAGCGGGAGCCAGTTCTTC.

The chain recombines TRBV27 with TRBJ2-1; TRBD1 might be the D (5 bases). The germline gives CDR1 MNHEY, CDR2 SMNVEV (reference sequence). There are 14 residues in the CDR3. Trimming pared 5 bases from V and 4 bases from J, leaving 12 bases between. Here the CDR3 reads CASSATGYYNEQFF. The CDR3, as DNA: TGTGCCAGCAGTGCTACAGGTTATTACAATGAGCAGTTCTTC.

As DNA, the CDR3 is TGTGCCAGCAGCGATTTCAGCGAGACAGATACGCAGTATTTT. Its translation is CASSDFSETDTQYF. The V and J genes are TRBV7-2 and TRBJ2-3; D is ambiguous. This CDR3 is 14 amino acids long. The V end was cut by 5 bases, the J end by 3 bases, with 12 bases between. Looked up from germline, CDR1 is SGHTA and CDR2 is FQGNSA. The variable domain in full, completed from reference TRBV7-2 and TRBJ2-3, reads GAGVSQSPSNKVTEKGKDVELRCDPISGHTALYWYRQSLGQGLEFLIYFQGNSAPDKSGLPSDRFSAERTGGSVSTLTIQRTQQEDSAVYLCASSDFSETDTQYFGPGTRLTVL.

V and J are TRBV5-1 and TRBJ1-5; D gene unclear. Germline V CDR1 and CDR2: SGHRS, YFSETQ. This CDR3 spans 15 amino acids. V gave up 0 bases and J gave up 9 bases, with 16 bases separating them. The CDR3 DNA sequence: TGCGCCAGCAGCTTGGCAGGCGCCAGCTTATCGCCCCAGCATTTT. Translation gives CASSLAGASLSPQHF.

This clone is a singleton in its sample. The chain couples TRBV5-4 to TRBJ1-1; 7 bases fit TRBD1. V gave up 5 bases and J gave up 7 bases; unmatched junction bases: 8. The CDR3 totals 13 residues. CDR1 is SGHNT, CDR2 YYREEE, per germline (reference sequence). The CDR3 sequence is CASRPNRDSEAFF. DNA of the CDR3: TGTGCCAGCAGACCGAACCGGGACAGTGAAGCTTTCTTT.

This rearrangement joins TRBV4-3 to TRBJ2-1; D is undetermined. V lost 4 bases and J lost 5, with 21 bases in between. Germline-derived CDR1 and CDR2 are LGHNA and YSLEER. The CDR3 has 17 amino acids. The CDR3 spells CASSPEPPRLNHNEQFF. The CDR3 DNA sequence: TGCGCCAGCAGCCCCGAACCTCCGAGACTTAATCACAATGAGCAGTTCTTC.

This chain links TRBV4-2 with TRBJ2-3, with 9 bases fitting TRBD2. The germline V gene encodes CDR1 LGHNA and CDR2 YNFKEQ. Losses at the gene ends were 1 base for V and 2 bases for J; bases not matched to a gene: 4. The CDR3 extends over 16 amino acids. The CDR3 spells CASSQVAGGHTDTQYF. Here the CDR3 DNA reads TGTGCCAGCAGCCAAGTGGCGGGAGGGCACACAGATACGCAGTATTTT.

This chain links TRBV10-3 with TRBJ2-7; 10 bases agree with TRBD2. This CDR3 comprises 13 residues. Germline CDR1 ENHRY, CDR2 SYGVKD. Trimming took 8 bases from V and 7 from J; bases not matched to a gene: 8. CDR3 in amino acids: CAIGLAGAGEQYF. The CDR3 region has the DNA TGTGCCATCGGGCTAGCGGGAGCGGGTGAGCAGTACTTC.

The V and J genes are TRBV11-2 and TRBJ1-1; 7 nucleotides line up with TRBD1. This CDR3 region has 13 residues. V was clipped by 5 bases and J by 8 bases; unmatched bases: 8. Germline CDR1 is SGHAT and CDR2 is FQNNGV. CDR3 DNA sequence: TGTGCCAGCAGCCCGGACAGGACGGGAGAAGCTTTCTTT. It translates to CASSPDRTGEAFF.

This chain connects TRBV4-3 to TRBJ2-1, with D unclear. This CDR3 contains 16 residues. Trimming removed 0 bases at V and 2 bases at J, with 11 bases between. The germline gives CDR1 LGHNA, CDR2 YSLEER. The CDR3 loop reads CASSQELDAAYNEQFF. The DNA of the CDR3 is TGCGCCAGCAGCCAAGAGCTGGACGCTGCCTACAATGAGCAGTTCTTC.

This clone was found a few times. The chain's CDR3 is CASSTGQVMYEQYF. As DNA, the CDR3 is TGCGCCAGCAGCACAGGACAGGTGATGTACGAGCAGTACTTC. The chain employs TRBV5-1 and TRBJ2-7, with 7 bases matching TRBD1. With 4 bases clipped from V and 4 bases from J, the junction kept 8 bases outside the gene matches. Germline V CDR1 and CDR2: SGHRS, YFSETQ. The CDR3 is 14 residues long.